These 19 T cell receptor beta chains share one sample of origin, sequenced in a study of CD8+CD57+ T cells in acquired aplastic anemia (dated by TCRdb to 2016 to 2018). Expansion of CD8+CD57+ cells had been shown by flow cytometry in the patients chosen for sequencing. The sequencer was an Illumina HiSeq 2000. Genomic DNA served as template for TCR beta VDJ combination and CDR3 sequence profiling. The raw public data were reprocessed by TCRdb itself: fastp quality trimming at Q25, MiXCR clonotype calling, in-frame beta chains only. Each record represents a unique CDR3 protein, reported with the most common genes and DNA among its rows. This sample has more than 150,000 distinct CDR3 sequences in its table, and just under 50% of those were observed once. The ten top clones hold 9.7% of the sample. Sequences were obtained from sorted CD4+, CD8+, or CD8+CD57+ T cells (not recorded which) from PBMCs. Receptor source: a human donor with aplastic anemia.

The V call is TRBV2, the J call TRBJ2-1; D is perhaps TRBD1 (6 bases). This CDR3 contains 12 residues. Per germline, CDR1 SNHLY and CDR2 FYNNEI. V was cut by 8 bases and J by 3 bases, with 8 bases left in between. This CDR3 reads CASRDNYNEQFF. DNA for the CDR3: TGTGCCAGCCGGGACAACTACAATGAGCAGTTCTTC. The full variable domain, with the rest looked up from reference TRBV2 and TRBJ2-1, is EPEVTQTPSHQVTQMGQEVILRCVPISNHLYFYWYRQILGQKVEFLVSFYNNEISEKSEIFDDQFSVERPDGSNFTLKIRSTKLEDSAMYFCASRDNYNEQFFGPGTRLTVL.

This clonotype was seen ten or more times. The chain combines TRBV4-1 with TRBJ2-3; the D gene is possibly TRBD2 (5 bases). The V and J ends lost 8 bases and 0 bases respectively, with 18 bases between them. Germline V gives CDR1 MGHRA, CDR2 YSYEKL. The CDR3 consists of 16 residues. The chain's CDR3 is CASAPIPRESTDTQYF. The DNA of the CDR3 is TGCGCCAGCGCTCCCATACCGAGGGAAAGCACAGATACGCAGTATTTT.

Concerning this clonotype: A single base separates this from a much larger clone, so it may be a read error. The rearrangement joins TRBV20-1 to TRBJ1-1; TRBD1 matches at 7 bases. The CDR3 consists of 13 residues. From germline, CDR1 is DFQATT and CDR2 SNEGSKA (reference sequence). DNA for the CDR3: TGCAGTGGACGGGGGAGGGGGCCTACTGAAGCTTCCTTT. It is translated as CSGRGRGPTEASF.

CDR3 amino acids: CASSSRGPEEQYF. In DNA form, the CDR3 reads TGTGCCAGCAGCTCCCGAGGCCCCGAAGAGCAGTACTTC. The chain is built from TRBV7-2 and TRBJ2-7, with unresolved D. The CDR3 covers 13 residues. Trimming removed 4 bases from V and 7 bases from J, with 14 bases in between. CDR1 and CDR2 (germline): SGHTA, FQGNSA.

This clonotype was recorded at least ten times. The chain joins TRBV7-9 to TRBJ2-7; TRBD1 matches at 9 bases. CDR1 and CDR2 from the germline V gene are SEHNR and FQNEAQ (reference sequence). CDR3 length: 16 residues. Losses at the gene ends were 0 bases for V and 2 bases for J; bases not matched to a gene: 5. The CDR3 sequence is CASSLAGTGRTYEQYF. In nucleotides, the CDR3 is TGTGCCAGCAGCTTAGCTGGGACAGGGAGGACCTACGAGCAGTACTTC. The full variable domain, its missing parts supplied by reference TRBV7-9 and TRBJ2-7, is DTGVSQNPRHKITKRGQNVTFRCDPISEHNRLYWYRQTLGQGPEFLTYFQNEAQLEKSRLLSDRFSAERPKGSFSTLEIQRTEQGDSAMYLCASSLAGTGRTYEQYFGPGTRLTVT.

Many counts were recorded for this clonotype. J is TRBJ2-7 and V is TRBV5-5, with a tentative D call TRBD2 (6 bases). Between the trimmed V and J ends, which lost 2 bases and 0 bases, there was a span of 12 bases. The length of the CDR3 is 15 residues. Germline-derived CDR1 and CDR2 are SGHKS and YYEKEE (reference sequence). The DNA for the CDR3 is TGTGCCAGCAGCTTCTGGGACGGGAGCTCCTACGAGCAGTACTTC. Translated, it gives CASSFWDGSSYEQYF.

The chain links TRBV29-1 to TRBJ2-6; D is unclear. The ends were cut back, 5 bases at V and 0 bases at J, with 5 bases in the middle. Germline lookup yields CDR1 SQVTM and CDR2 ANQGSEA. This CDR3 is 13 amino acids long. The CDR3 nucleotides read TGCAGCGTTCAAAGCTCTGGGGCCAACGTCCTGACTTTC. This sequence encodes CSVQSSGANVLTF.

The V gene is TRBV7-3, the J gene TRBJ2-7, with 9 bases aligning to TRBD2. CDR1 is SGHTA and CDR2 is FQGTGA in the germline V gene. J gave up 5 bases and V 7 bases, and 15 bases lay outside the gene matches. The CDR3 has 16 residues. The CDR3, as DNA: TGTGCCAGCACCTCACCATCCATGGGACTAGCAGACGAGCAGTACTTC. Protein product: CASTSPSMGLADEQYF.

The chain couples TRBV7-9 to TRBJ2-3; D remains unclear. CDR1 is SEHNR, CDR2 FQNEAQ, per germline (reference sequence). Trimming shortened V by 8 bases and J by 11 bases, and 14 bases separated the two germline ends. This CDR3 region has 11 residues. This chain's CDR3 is CASAPGERQYF. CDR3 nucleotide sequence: TGTGCCAGCGCCCCTGGAGAAAGGCAGTATTTT.

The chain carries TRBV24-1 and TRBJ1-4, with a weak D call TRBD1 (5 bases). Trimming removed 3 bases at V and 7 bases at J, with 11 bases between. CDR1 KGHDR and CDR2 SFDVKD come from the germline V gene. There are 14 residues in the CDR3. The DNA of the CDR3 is TGTGCCACCAGTGATCGTAGTACAGGTGAAAAACTGTTTTTT. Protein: CATSDRSTGEKLFF.

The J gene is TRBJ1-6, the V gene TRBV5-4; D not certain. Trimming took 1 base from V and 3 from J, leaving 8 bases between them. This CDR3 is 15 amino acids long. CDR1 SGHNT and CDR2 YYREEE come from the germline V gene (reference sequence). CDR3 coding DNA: TGTGCCAGCAGCTTGACCGGAGTCTATAATTCACCCCTCCACTTT. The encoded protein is CASSLTGVYNSPLHF.

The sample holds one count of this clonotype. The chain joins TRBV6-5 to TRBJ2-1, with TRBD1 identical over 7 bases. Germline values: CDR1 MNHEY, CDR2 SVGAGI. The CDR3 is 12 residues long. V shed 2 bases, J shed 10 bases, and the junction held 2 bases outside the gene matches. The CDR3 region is CASSYPDREQFF. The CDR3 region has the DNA TGTGCCAGCAGTTACCCGGACAGGGAGCAGTTCTTC.

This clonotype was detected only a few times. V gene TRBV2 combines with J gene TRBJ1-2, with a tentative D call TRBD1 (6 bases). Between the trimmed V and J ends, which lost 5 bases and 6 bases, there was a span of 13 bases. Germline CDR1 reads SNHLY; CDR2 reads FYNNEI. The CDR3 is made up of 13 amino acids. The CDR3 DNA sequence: TGTGCCAGCAGTTCCGGGACAATCGATGGCTACACCTTC. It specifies CASSSGTIDGYTF.

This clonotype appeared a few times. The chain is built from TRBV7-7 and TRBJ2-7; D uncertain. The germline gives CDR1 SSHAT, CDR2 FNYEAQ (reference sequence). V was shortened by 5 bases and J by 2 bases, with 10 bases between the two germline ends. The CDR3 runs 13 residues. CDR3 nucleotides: TGTGCCAGCAGCCCCGGGCCTACCTACGAGCAGTACTTC. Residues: CASSPGPTYEQYF. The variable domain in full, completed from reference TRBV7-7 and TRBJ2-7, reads GAGVSQSPRYKVTKRGQDVTLRCDPISSHATLYWYQQALGQGPEFLTYFNYEAQPDKSGLPSDRFSAERPEGSISTLTIQRTEQRDSAMYRCASSPGPTYEQYFGPGTRLTVT.

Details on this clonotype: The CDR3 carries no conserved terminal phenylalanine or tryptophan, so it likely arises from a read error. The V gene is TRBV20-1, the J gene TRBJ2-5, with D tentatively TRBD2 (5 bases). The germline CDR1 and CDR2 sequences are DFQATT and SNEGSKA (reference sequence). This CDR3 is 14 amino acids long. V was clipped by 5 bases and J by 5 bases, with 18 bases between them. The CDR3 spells CSASQRISDETQYL. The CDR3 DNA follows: TGCAGTGCTTCCCAGCGGATCTCCGACGAGACCCAGTACCTC.

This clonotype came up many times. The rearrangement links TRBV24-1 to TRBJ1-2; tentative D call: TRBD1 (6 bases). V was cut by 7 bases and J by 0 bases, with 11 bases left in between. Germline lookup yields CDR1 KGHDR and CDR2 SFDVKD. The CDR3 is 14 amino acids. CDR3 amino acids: CATRGTQTNYGYTF. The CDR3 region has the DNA TGTGCCACCAGGGGGACACAGACTAACTATGGCTACACCTTC.

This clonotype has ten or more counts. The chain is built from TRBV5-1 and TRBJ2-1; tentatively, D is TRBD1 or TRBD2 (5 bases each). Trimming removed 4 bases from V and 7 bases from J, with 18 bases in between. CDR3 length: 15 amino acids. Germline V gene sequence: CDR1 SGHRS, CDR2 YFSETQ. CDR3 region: CASSLLAGRENEQFF. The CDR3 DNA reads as TGCGCCAGCAGCCTGCTCGCGGGCAGGGAGAATGAGCAGTTCTTC.

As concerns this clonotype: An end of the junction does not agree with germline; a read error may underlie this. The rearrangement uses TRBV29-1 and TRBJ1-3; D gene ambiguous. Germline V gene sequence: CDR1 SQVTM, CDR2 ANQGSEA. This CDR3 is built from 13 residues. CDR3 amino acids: CSAPRGAGNTIYF. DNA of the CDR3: TGCAGCGCCCCCCGGGGTGCTGGGAACACCATATATTTT.

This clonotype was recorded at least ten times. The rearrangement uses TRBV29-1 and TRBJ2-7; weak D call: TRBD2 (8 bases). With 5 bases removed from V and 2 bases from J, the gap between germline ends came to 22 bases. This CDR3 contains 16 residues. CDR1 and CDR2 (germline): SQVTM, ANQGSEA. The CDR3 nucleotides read TGCAGCGTTTCAAGGGGGCGGGGGGCGAACACCTACGAGCAGTACTTC. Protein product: CSVSRGRGANTYEQYF.